The clone carrying this T cell receptor (beta chain) has a handful of counts. Antigen unknown. Germline V gene lookup returns CDR1 MGHRA and CDR2 YSYEKL. The CDR3 extends over 15 amino acids. Trimming took off 5 bases at V and 5 bases at J, with 18 bases between the two ends. This sample is part of a study of blood T cells in healthy people across ages. Study outcomes and limitations: A greater number of naive CD4+ cells and higher diversity distinguished long-lived donors from aged donors. Estimates based on one million T cells were treated as lower bounds.

For the second PCR, which ran for roughly 7 to 11 cycles, a sample-barcoded 5' primer and a J-beta primer mix were used. TCRdb reprocessed the 5' RACE reads with MiXCR, giving one entry per CDR3 protein. This sample carries some 1,000,000 distinct CDR3 sequences, under 30% of them seen once, and the ten largest clones take about 0.69%. These same data were also listed under a study on T cells of mothers and their children.

The sequence came from a girl aged 2 to 9 in good health. This chain connects TRBV4-1 to TRBJ2-5; D possibly corresponds to TRBD2 (6 bases). Source material: blood. For the CDR3, the DNA is TGCGCCAGCAGCGGTCACCGGAGTGGAGGGGAGACCCAGTACTTC. Residues: CASSGHRSGGETQYF.